The present TCR beta chain was sequenced within a study of T cell changes during pregnancy in multiple sclerosis. Measured with immunoSEQ multiplex PCR; TCRdb has only the in-frame clones, and not every one. The data show more than 50,000 clones, with around 90% seen just once and approximately 1% held by the top ten. This clonotype originated in a female donor in good health, enrolled as a control in a pregnancy study. This specimen was peripheral blood, taken after pregnancy.

CDR3 nucleotides: TGTGCCAGCAGCTCCAGACAGGGCATGAATTTCTACGAGCAGTACTTC. Its translation is CASSSRQGMNFYEQYF. The chain joins TRBV7-8 to TRBJ2-7; 7 nucleotides match TRBD1. The junction had 12 bases not matched to a gene; V was cut back by 4 bases and J by 3 bases. The CDR3 is 16 residues long. The germline CDR1 and CDR2 sequences are SGHVS and FQNEAQ.